These T cell receptor beta chains were read from a single sample in a study of CD8 T cells in ankylosing spondylitis. MiXCR, run by TCRdb on the 5' RACE reads, gives a single entry per CDR3 protein. The sample lists around 540,000 distinct CDR3 sequences, roughly 13% occurring once. What was sequenced was blood, either unsorted or a sorted T cell fraction (not recorded which). The receptors stem from a male donor with ankylosing spondylitis. Each CDR3 is given with its conserved first and last residue. A D gene is named only where the DNA matches it firmly. The size entry is marked missing in some rows and otherwise reads once, few, many or a size class.

>once|TRBJ2-5|TRBV5-1|TRBD2
TGCGCCAGCAGCTTGGGACTAGCGGCAGGAGAAGAGACCCAGTACTTC
CASSLGLAAGEETQYF
>-|TRBJ2-2|TRBV20-1|-
TGCAGTGCTAGACCCCCCGGGAACACCGGGGAGCTGTTTTTT
CSARPPGNTGELFF
>-|TRBJ2-1|TRBV24-1|TRBD2
TGTGCCACCAGTGATTTACTAGCGGGAGGCCACAATGAGCAGTTCTTC
CATSDLLAGGHNEQFF
>-|TRBJ1-1|TRBV18|-
TGTGCCAGCCGTTCTCAGGGTAACACTGAAGCTTTCTTT
CASRSQGNTEAFF
>-|TRBJ2-6|TRBV11-1|TRBD1
TGTGCCAGCAGCCCGGGACAGGGGTCTCCCTTCGTTCCCTCTAGGGCCAACGTCCTGACTTTC
CASSPGQGSPFVPSRANVLTF
>-|TRBJ1-1|TRBV29-1|-
TGCAGCGTTGAGGGCAGACTGAACACTGAAGCTTTCTTT
CSVEGRLNTEAFF
>-|TRBJ1-1|TRBV7-9|-
TGTGCCAGTCTCTGGGGGAACACTGAAGCTTTCTTT
CASLWGNTEAFF
>-|TRBJ1-6|TRBV2|-
TGTGCCAGCAGTGAAGCGGGGTCACCCCTCCACTTT
CASSEAGSPLHF
>-|TRBJ2-5|TRBV3-1|TRBD2
TGTGCCAGCAGCCGACGTTCCGCGGGAGGCAAGACCCAGTACTTC
CASSRRSAGGKTQYF
>many|TRBJ2-3|TRBV24-1|-
TGTGCCACCTCCGCTGGGGGGACAGACTTCGTTACAGATACGCAGTATTTT
CATSAGGTDFVTDTQYF
>few|TRBJ1-1|TRBV7-9|-
TGTGCCAGCAGCTTTAGTTCAGGAACTGAAGCTTTCTTT
CASSFSSGTEAFF
>many|TRBJ1-5|TRBV19|-
TGTGCCAGTGGGCAGTTCAATCAGCCCCAGCATTTT
CASGQFNQPQHF
>few|TRBJ2-6|TRBV15|-
TGTGCCACCAGCATATGGGGGGCGCATGGGGCCAACGTCCTGACTTTC
CATSIWGAHGANVLTF
>few|TRBJ2-2|TRBV29-1|-
TGCAGCGTTAGTCAGTTATCTACCGGGGAGCTGTTTTTT
CSVSQLSTGELFF
>few|TRBJ2-1|TRBV12-3/TRBV12-4|-
TGTGCCAGCAGTTTAGCGTTGGGGGGCACCTACAATGAGCAGTTCTTC
CASSLALGGTYNEQFF
>-|TRBJ2-1|TRBV7-2|-
TGTGCCAGCAGTAAGGGGTGGAGCTCCTACAATGAGCAGTTCTTC
CASSKGWSSYNEQFF
>few|TRBJ2-2|TRBV7-9|-
TGTGCCAGCAGCTTCCTGGTTAGGAGTGTCGGGGAGCTGTTTTTT
CASSFLVRSVGELFF
>-|TRBJ2-2|TRBV11-2|-
TGTGCCAGCAGCCGCCCAGGTCATCAGACCGGGGAGCTGTTTTTT
CASSRPGHQTGELFF
>-|TRBJ2-3|TRBV6-5|-
TGTGCCAGCAGTTACGGGGCAGGTGATACAGATACGCAGTATTTT
CASSYGAGDTDTQYF
>-|TRBJ1-5|TRBV27|TRBD1
TGTGCCAGCAGGGCGACAGGGGGCGCAGGTCAGCCCCAGCATTTT
CASRATGGAGQPQHF
>-|TRBJ1-5|TRBV20-1|-
TGCAGTGCCCTAATAGGGGGGACGGATCAGCCCCAGCATTTT
CSALIGGTDQPQHF
>many|TRBJ1-1|TRBV5-1|TRBD1
TGCGCCAGCAGCTGGACAGGGGACGGGAACACTGAAGCTTTCTTT
CASSWTGDGNTEAFF
>-|TRBJ2-4|TRBV3-1|TRBD1
TGTGCCAGCAGCCGTAGGACAGGGGGCGGAAAAAACATTCAGTACTTC
CASSRRTGGGKNIQYF
>-|TRBJ1-3|TRBV20-1|-
TGCAGTGCTAGAGAGATTAACGAAAACACCATATATTTT
CSAREINENTIYF
>few|TRBJ2-1|TRBV5-1|-
TGCGCCAGCAGCCCTGACGATTTGGACAATGAGCAGTTCTTC
CASSPDDLDNEQFF
>-|TRBJ2-1|TRBV18|-
TGTGCCAGCTCCCCCCTGAATCCCTCCGTCAATGAGCAGTTCTTC
CASSPLNPSVNEQFF
>-|TRBJ2-1|TRBV7-2|-
TGTGCCAGCGCCCAGGGTCATTCCTACAATGAGCAGTTCTTC
CASAQGHSYNEQFF
>few|TRBJ1-2|TRBV7-9|-
TGTGCCAGCACTCCCCAGGGTTTTAACTATGGCTACACCTTC
CASTPQGFNYGYTF
>-|TRBJ2-2|TRBV2|-
TGTGCCAGCAGTGAATTCAGAGTCAACACCGGGGAGCTGTTTTTT
CASSEFRVNTGELFF
>few|TRBJ2-2|TRBV7-9|TRBD2
TGTGCCAGCAGCTTAGCCGGGACTAGCGGCGACACCGGGGAGCTGTTTTTT
CASSLAGTSGDTGELFF
>few|TRBJ1-2|TRBV6-1|-
TGTGCCAGCAGTGAATCAGGGAACTATGGCTACACCTTC
CASSESGNYGYTF
>-|TRBJ1-1|TRBV20-1|-
TGCAGTGCTAGAGTCACCGGGGTATCTGAAGCTTTCTTT
CSARVTGVSEAFF
>many|TRBJ2-3|TRBV5-1|TRBD1
TGCGCCAGCAGGTCAACAGGGGAAGGCACAGATACGCAGTATTTT
CASRSTGEGTDTQYF
>few|TRBJ1-5|TRBV4-1|-
TGCGCCAGCAGCCAAGAAGGGATAGATTATAGCAATCAGCCCCAGCATTTT
CASSQEGIDYSNQPQHF
>few|TRBJ2-7|TRBV29-1|-
TGCAGCGTGGGGCCTTCGACCTACGAGCAGTACTTC
CSVGPSTYEQYF
>few|TRBJ1-5|TRBV10-3|-
TGTGCCATCAGCAATACATTGGGCAATCAGCCCCAGCATTTT
CAISNTLGNQPQHF
>-|TRBJ1-1|TRBV5-1|-
TGCGCCAGCAGACAGGGTGAGAACACTGAAGCTTTCTTT
CASRQGENTEAFF
>few|TRBJ2-5|TRBV3-1|-
TGTGCCAGCAGCCAAGAAGATTGGGGCTGGGAGACCCAGTACTTC
CASSQEDWGWETQYF
>-|TRBJ2-1|TRBV5-5|-
TGTGCCAGCAGCTTGGTCTCCCATGGCGGGTTCTTC
CASSLVSHGGFF
>many|TRBJ1-1|TRBV15|-
TGTGCCACCAGCAGAAGGGACGTGCGATTTGAAGCTTTCTTT
CATSRRDVRFEAFF
>-|TRBJ2-1|TRBV5-1|TRBD2
TGCGCCAGCACCTCGGGGCTAGCGGGAAGAAATGAGCAGTTCTTC
CASTSGLAGRNEQFF
>-|TRBJ2-3|TRBV20-1|-
TGCAGTGCTAGCGACCCCGCGGTGGCGCAGTATTTT
CSASDPAVAQYF
>-|TRBJ2-2|TRBV6-5|-
TGTGCCAGCAGTTACTTCCGCTGGAACACCGGGGAGCTGTTTTTT
CASSYFRWNTGELFF
>many|TRBJ2-1|TRBV4-2|-
TGTGCCAGCAGCCCAATGAGTAGTTTCTACAATGAGCAGTTCTTC
CASSPMSSFYNEQFF
>-|TRBJ2-7|TRBV11-2|TRBD1
TGTGCCAGCAGCGCCCCGGACAGGGGGCTGGAGGAGCAGTACTTC
CASSAPDRGLEEQYF